This T cell receptor beta chain was identified in a study of Tregs in tolerant kidney transplant recipients. Trimming took 4 bases from V and 10 from J, leaving 19 bases between them. The CDR3 has 13 residues. The germline gives CDR1 GTSNPN, CDR2 SVGIG (reference sequence). Profiled with immunoSEQ multiplex PCR; TCRdb holds only in-frame clones, not every one. The sample has approximately 93,000 clones, over 85% seen once. The sample consisted of CD4+ T cells from blood, taken before the transplant. The chain joins TRBV30 to TRBJ2-5; weak D call: TRBD2 (6 bases). The TCR sequence derives from a human donor who received a combined kidney and bone marrow transplant. The CDR3 DNA reads TGTGCCTGGATAGGAGGGAGGTCCAGGGTCCAGTACTTC. It yields the protein CAWIGGRSRVQYF.